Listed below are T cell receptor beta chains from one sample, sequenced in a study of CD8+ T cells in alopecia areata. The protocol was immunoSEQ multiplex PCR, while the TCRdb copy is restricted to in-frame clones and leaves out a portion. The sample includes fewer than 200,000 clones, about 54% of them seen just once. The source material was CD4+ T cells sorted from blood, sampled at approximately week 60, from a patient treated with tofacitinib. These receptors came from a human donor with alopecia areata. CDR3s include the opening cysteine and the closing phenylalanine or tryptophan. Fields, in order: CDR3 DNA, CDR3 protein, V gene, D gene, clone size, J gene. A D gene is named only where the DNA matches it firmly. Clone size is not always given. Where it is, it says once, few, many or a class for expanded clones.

cdr3_nt: TGCGCCAGCAGCTTGGGACAGCCAAACTATGGCTACACCTTC; cdr3_aa: CASSLGQPNYGYTF; v_call: TRBV5-1; d_call: .; clone_size: .; j_call: TRBJ1-2
cdr3_nt: TGTGCCTGGAGTGTACCCCCCCGCAGGGGCCTGAAGGAAAAACTGTTTTTT; cdr3_aa: CAWSVPPRRGLKEKLFF; v_call: TRBV30; d_call: .; clone_size: .; j_call: TRBJ1-4
cdr3_nt: TGTGCCAGCGAACCCCGCACAGATACGCAGTATTTT; cdr3_aa: CASEPRTDTQYF; v_call: TRBV2; d_call: .; clone_size: .; j_call: TRBJ2-3
cdr3_nt: TGTGCCAGCAGTCGGACAGGGAACTATGGCTACACCTTC; cdr3_aa: CASSRTGNYGYTF; v_call: TRBV2; d_call: TRBD1; clone_size: .; j_call: TRBJ1-2
cdr3_nt: TGTGCCAGCAGTGCTAGGGACAGGGGGCTACGGGGCTACACCTTC; cdr3_aa: CASSARDRGLRGYTF; v_call: TRBV27; d_call: TRBD1; clone_size: .; j_call: TRBJ1-2
cdr3_nt: TGTGCCTGGAGCACGACAGGGATGGACGGCTACACCTTC; cdr3_aa: CAWSTTGMDGYTF; v_call: TRBV30; d_call: TRBD1; clone_size: few; j_call: TRBJ1-2
cdr3_nt: TGCAGCCTCGGGACAGGCGGCGGCTACACCTTC; cdr3_aa: CSLGTGGGYTF; v_call: TRBV29-1; d_call: TRBD1; clone_size: .; j_call: TRBJ1-2
cdr3_nt: TGTGCCACCAGCAGAGATCAGAAGGAGACCCAGTACTTC; cdr3_aa: CATSRDQKETQYF; v_call: TRBV15; d_call: .; clone_size: .; j_call: TRBJ2-5
cdr3_nt: TGCGCCAGCAGTCCTCCCCAGGGACCCAGGCGGAGCAATCAGCCCCAGCATTTT; cdr3_aa: CASSPPQGPRRSNQPQHF; v_call: TRBV23-1; d_call: .; clone_size: once; j_call: TRBJ1-5
cdr3_nt: TGCAGCGTTGGCCAGTCGAGCAATCAGCCCCAGCATTTT; cdr3_aa: CSVGQSSNQPQHF; v_call: TRBV29-1; d_call: .; clone_size: .; j_call: TRBJ1-5
cdr3_nt: TGTGCCAGCAGTTTGCACCGGGACAGGGACTACGGCTACACCTTC; cdr3_aa: CASSLHRDRDYGYTF; v_call: TRBV6-6; d_call: TRBD1; clone_size: .; j_call: TRBJ1-2
cdr3_nt: TGTGCCAGCAGCCGGACAGGGATGATCCAAGAGACCCAGTACTTC; cdr3_aa: CASSRTGMIQETQYF; v_call: TRBV7-9; d_call: TRBD1; clone_size: .; j_call: TRBJ2-5
cdr3_nt: TGTGCCTGGAGTGGGACAAATATTAACACTGAAGCTTTCTTT; cdr3_aa: CAWSGTNINTEAFF; v_call: TRBV30; d_call: .; clone_size: .; j_call: TRBJ1-1
cdr3_nt: TGTGCCAGCAGCCCAGCAGGGGAGGGAAAGTATGGCTACACCTTC; cdr3_aa: CASSPAGEGKYGYTF; v_call: TRBV5-6; d_call: .; clone_size: .; j_call: TRBJ1-2
cdr3_nt: TGTGCCAGCTCACCTCTCGAGGCGAGAATTCACTGG; cdr3_aa: CASSPLEARIHW; v_call: TRBV18; d_call: .; clone_size: few; j_call: TRBJ1-1
cdr3_nt: TGCGCCAGCAGCTTGGATCGGTGGACTGAAGCTTTCTTT; cdr3_aa: CASSLDRWTEAFF; v_call: TRBV5-1; d_call: .; clone_size: .; j_call: TRBJ1-1
cdr3_nt: TGTGCCAGCAGCTCGCCGGGACAGGGGACTTACGAGCAGTACTTC; cdr3_aa: CASSSPGQGTYEQYF; v_call: TRBV11-2; d_call: TRBD1; clone_size: .; j_call: TRBJ2-7
cdr3_nt: TGCAGCGTTGAGGGCCGGGACGGAGAGATAACAGATACGCAGTATTTT; cdr3_aa: CSVEGRDGEITDTQYF; v_call: TRBV29-1; d_call: .; clone_size: few; j_call: TRBJ2-3
cdr3_nt: TGTGCCAGCAGTGAGGGGCCTGGGGTTAGGGGATCCCCCTACGAGCAGTACTTC; cdr3_aa: CASSEGPGVRGSPYEQYF; v_call: TRBV2; d_call: .; clone_size: .; j_call: TRBJ2-7
cdr3_nt: TGCAGCGCCATGACAACCCACACTGAAGCTTTCTTT; cdr3_aa: CSAMTTHTEAFF; v_call: TRBV29-1; d_call: .; clone_size: few; j_call: TRBJ1-1
cdr3_nt: TGTGCCAGCAGCTCCCCTCCGGGTGGCGAGACCCAGTACTTC; cdr3_aa: CASSSPPGGETQYF; v_call: TRBV7-2; d_call: .; clone_size: .; j_call: TRBJ2-5
cdr3_nt: TGTGCCTGGAGCAACTCATCCTACGAGCAGTACTTC; cdr3_aa: CAWSNSSYEQYF; v_call: TRBV30; d_call: .; clone_size: .; j_call: TRBJ2-7
cdr3_nt: TGTGCCACCAGCAGAGATTCCGGGACAGGGTCCGGTGAGCAGTTCTTC; cdr3_aa: CATSRDSGTGSGEQFF; v_call: TRBV15; d_call: TRBD1; clone_size: few; j_call: TRBJ2-1
cdr3_nt: TGCGCCAGCAGTGAGCTCGGACTGGACGAGCAGTACTTC; cdr3_aa: CASSELGLDEQYF; v_call: TRBV10-2; d_call: .; clone_size: .; j_call: TRBJ2-7
cdr3_nt: TGCAGCGTTGACGCGGGGGCCCGTGGCTACACCTTC; cdr3_aa: CSVDAGARGYTF; v_call: TRBV29-1; d_call: .; clone_size: few; j_call: TRBJ1-2
cdr3_nt: TGCAGCGTCTTGCAGGGTGAGACCCAGTACTTC; cdr3_aa: CSVLQGETQYF; v_call: TRBV29-1; d_call: .; clone_size: .; j_call: TRBJ2-5
cdr3_nt: TGTGCCTGGAAGGGCAGGCCGACTCAGGGGGACACTGAAGCTTTCTTT; cdr3_aa: CAWKGRPTQGDTEAFF; v_call: TRBV30; d_call: TRBD1; clone_size: few; j_call: TRBJ1-1
cdr3_nt: TGTGCCAGCAGCCCTCCCTCCAAAAACATTCAGTACTTC; cdr3_aa: CASSPPSKNIQYF; v_call: TRBV7-2; d_call: .; clone_size: .; j_call: TRBJ2-4
cdr3_nt: TGCAGCGCCCTGAGGGTTGCTCACTCTGGAAACACCATATATTTT; cdr3_aa: CSALRVAHSGNTIYF; v_call: TRBV29-1; d_call: .; clone_size: .; j_call: TRBJ1-3
cdr3_nt: TGCGCCAGCAGCCAAACAGCTATTGGCTACACCTTC; cdr3_aa: CASSQTAIGYTF; v_call: TRBV4-1; d_call: .; clone_size: .; j_call: TRBJ1-2
cdr3_nt: TGCAGCGTCGCCGGGACAGGGGCTTATGGCTACACCTTC; cdr3_aa: CSVAGTGAYGYTF; v_call: TRBV29-1; d_call: TRBD1; clone_size: .; j_call: TRBJ1-2
cdr3_nt: TGTGCCAGCAGTGGGGACAGCAATTCACCCCTCCACTTT; cdr3_aa: CASSGDSNSPLHF; v_call: TRBV5-5; d_call: TRBD1; clone_size: .; j_call: TRBJ1-6
cdr3_nt: TGTGCCAGCAGCTTAACGTACGGGGGCAGTGGCTATGGCTACACCTTC; cdr3_aa: CASSLTYGGSGYGYTF; v_call: TRBV7-3; d_call: .; clone_size: .; j_call: TRBJ1-2
cdr3_nt: TGTGCCAGCAGCTTCGACAGGGGGAATCAGCCCCAGCATTTT; cdr3_aa: CASSFDRGNQPQHF; v_call: TRBV7-9; d_call: TRBD1; clone_size: few; j_call: TRBJ1-5
cdr3_nt: TGTGCCAGGCAGAGGCAGAATAATTCACCCCTCCACTTT; cdr3_aa: CARQRQNNSPLHF; v_call: TRBV21-1; d_call: .; clone_size: .; j_call: TRBJ1-6
cdr3_nt: TGTGCCAGCTCACCATCCAGGGCTTACGAGCAGTACTTC; cdr3_aa: CASSPSRAYEQYF; v_call: TRBV18; d_call: .; clone_size: .; j_call: TRBJ2-7
cdr3_nt: TGCAGCGTTGTCTTAGCTAGCGGGGGATCTGGGACCCAGTACTTC; cdr3_aa: CSVVLASGGSGTQYF; v_call: TRBV29-1; d_call: TRBD2; clone_size: .; j_call: TRBJ2-5
cdr3_nt: TGTGCCAGCAGTGAAGCGAGGGGACATAACACCGGGGAGCTGTTTTTT; cdr3_aa: CASSEARGHNTGELFF; v_call: TRBV6-1; d_call: .; clone_size: .; j_call: TRBJ2-2
cdr3_nt: TGTGCCAGCAGCCAACGACAGGGAAGATTCGGGGCTAATAATTCACCCCTCCACTTT; cdr3_aa: CASSQRQGRFGANNSPLHF; v_call: TRBV5-6; d_call: TRBD1; clone_size: few; j_call: TRBJ1-6
cdr3_nt: TGCGCCAGCAACCCTAGCGGGGGGGCCGCCGGGGAGCTGTTTTTT; cdr3_aa: CASNPSGGAAGELFF; v_call: TRBV10-2; d_call: TRBD2; clone_size: few; j_call: TRBJ2-2
cdr3_nt: TGTGCCAGCAGCCAAACAGGGGGCTGGGAGACCCAGTACTTC; cdr3_aa: CASSQTGGWETQYF; v_call: TRBV14; d_call: TRBD1; clone_size: .; j_call: TRBJ2-5
cdr3_nt: TGTGCCTGGAGTGTTGGGTGGGGTGGCGATCAGCCCCAGCATTTT; cdr3_aa: CAWSVGWGGDQPQHF; v_call: TRBV30; d_call: .; clone_size: few; j_call: TRBJ1-5
cdr3_nt: TGCGCCAGCAGCTTGGGGGTGGATAATGAAAAACTGTTTTTT; cdr3_aa: CASSLGVDNEKLFF; v_call: TRBV5-1; d_call: .; clone_size: .; j_call: TRBJ1-4
cdr3_nt: TGTGCCAGCAGCTCAACCCCAGAAAGAGTGGGCAATGAGCAGTTCTTC; cdr3_aa: CASSSTPERVGNEQFF; v_call: TRBV7-3; d_call: .; clone_size: .; j_call: TRBJ2-1
cdr3_nt: TGTGCCAGCAGCTTAGCTTTTCAGGCGGGATTTCCCGAGCAGTACTTC; cdr3_aa: CASSLAFQAGFPEQYF; v_call: TRBV7-9; d_call: .; clone_size: few; j_call: TRBJ2-7
cdr3_nt: TGCGCCAGCAGCCGGTATATGGGACAGCTTGAAAAACTGTTTTTT; cdr3_aa: CASSRYMGQLEKLFF; v_call: TRBV23-1; d_call: TRBD1; clone_size: .; j_call: TRBJ1-4
cdr3_nt: TGTGCCAGCAGTGACATAAATACAAGACTCTACGAGCAGTACTTC; cdr3_aa: CASSDINTRLYEQYF; v_call: TRBV6-1; d_call: .; clone_size: .; j_call: TRBJ2-7
cdr3_nt: TGTGCCAGCGTGAGGGACACCTCCTCCTACGAGCAGTACTTC; cdr3_aa: CASVRDTSSYEQYF; v_call: TRBV5-5; d_call: .; clone_size: .; j_call: TRBJ2-7
cdr3_nt: TGTGCCAGCAGTTGGACAGGGTCCGGTGGCTACACCTTC; cdr3_aa: CASSWTGSGGYTF; v_call: TRBV6-5; d_call: TRBD1; clone_size: few; j_call: TRBJ1-2
cdr3_nt: TGTGCCAGCATTTTTACAGCTAACACTGAAGCTTTCTTT; cdr3_aa: CASIFTANTEAFF; v_call: TRBV27; d_call: .; clone_size: once; j_call: TRBJ1-1
cdr3_nt: TGTGCCAGCGGCCGGCCAGGGGGAATGGACTATGGCTACACCTTC; cdr3_aa: CASGRPGGMDYGYTF; v_call: TRBV6-5; d_call: TRBD1; clone_size: .; j_call: TRBJ1-2